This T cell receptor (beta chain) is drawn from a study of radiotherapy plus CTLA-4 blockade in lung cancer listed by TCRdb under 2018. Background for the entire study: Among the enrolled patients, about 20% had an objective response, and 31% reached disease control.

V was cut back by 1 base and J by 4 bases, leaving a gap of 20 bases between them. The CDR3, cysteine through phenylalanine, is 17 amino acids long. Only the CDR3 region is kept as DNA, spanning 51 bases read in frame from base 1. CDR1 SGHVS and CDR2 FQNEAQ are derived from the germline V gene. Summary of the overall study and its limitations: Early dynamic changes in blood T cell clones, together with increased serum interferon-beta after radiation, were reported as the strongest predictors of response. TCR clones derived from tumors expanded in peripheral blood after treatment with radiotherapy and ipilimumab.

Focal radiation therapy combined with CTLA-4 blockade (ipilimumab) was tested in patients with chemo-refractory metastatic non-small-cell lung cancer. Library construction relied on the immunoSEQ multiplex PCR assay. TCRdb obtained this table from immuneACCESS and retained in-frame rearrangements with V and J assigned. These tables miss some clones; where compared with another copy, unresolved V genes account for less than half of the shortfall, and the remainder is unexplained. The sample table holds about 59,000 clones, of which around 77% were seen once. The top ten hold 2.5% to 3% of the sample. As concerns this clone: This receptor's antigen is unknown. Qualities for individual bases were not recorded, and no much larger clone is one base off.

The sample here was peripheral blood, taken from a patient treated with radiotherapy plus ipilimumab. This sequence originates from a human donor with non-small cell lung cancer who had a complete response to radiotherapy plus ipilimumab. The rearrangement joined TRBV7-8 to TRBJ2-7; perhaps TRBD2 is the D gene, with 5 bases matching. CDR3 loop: CASSLGSATGIRYEQYF. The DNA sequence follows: TGTGCCAGCAGCTTAGGGTCGGCGACGGGGATTAGGTACGAGCAGTACTTC.